This T cell receptor (beta chain) was observed in a study of identical twins. CDR3 size: 13 residues. Germline V gene sequence: CDR1 DFQATT, CDR2 SNEGSKA (reference sequence). The J segment lost 4 bases and the V segment lost 5 bases, leaving 6 bases of the junction unmatched. In every case, the donor was a healthy Caucasian. Regarding the study as a whole: Rather than following the same donors, the conclusions depended on cross-sectional statistical analysis.

For this clonotype: Its antigen remains unknown.

Carrying unique molecular identifiers, the cDNA also gained a universal primer site through template switching. TCRdb re-called the 5' RACE reads with MiXCR, one entry per CDR3 protein. Seen here are 1.5 million or so distinct CDR3 sequences, around 29% observed once, and the top ten hold under 0.35%. The chain is built from TRBV20-1 and TRBJ1-1; 8 bases map to TRBD1. The sequencing input was cord blood. The sequence derives from a newborn girl in good health. CDR3 nucleotide sequence: TGCAGTGCTTGGACAGGGATGGGCACTGAAGCTTTCTTT. Amino acid sequence: CSAWTGMGTEAFF.